The clone carrying this T cell receptor beta chain appeared once. As yet, its antigen is unknown. CDR1 is SGHTA and CDR2 is FQGNSA in the germline V gene. V was cut by 1 base and J by 9 bases, with 7 bases left in between. The CDR3 loop spans 12 amino acids. The PCR was carried out with 60 Vbeta primers and 13 Jbeta primers. Method: immunoSEQ multiplex PCR; TCRdb's copy keeps in-frame clones and lacks some. In the table there are about 33,000 clones, 45% to 55% of which are singletons. This entry belongs to a study of cytomegalovirus exposure and HLA in healthy donors. The wider study: From HLA-typed donors, an early data release held around 85 million unique TCRs. Notes on the study in general: The study designated about 180 TCR beta chains cytomegalovirus-associated. A missense DCLRE1C variant was associated with V- and J-gene trimming of TCR beta chains in a later analysis, and an independent cohort replicated the association. Three chains tied to CMV proved CMV antigen-specific in vitro.

This clonotype originated in a middle-aged woman in good health and CMV-seropositive. The sample consisted of PBMCs. The chain has TRBV7-2 and TRBJ2-4; D call uncertain. The CDR3 DNA reads TGTGCCAGCAGCTTAGGATCGGGCATTCAGTACTTC. Translating gives CASSLGSGIQYF.